This TCR beta chain was sequenced in a study of T cells after yellow fever vaccination. Study information: With SMART-Seq v4 Ultra Low Input, the fractions containing low cell numbers were prepared.

This clonotype was seen repeatedly, ten times or more. Antigen unknown. General study points: The secondary response was weaker, and its peak arrived faster, on day 5 versus 15. Researchers cautioned that FACS-sorted repertoires could harbor abundant clonotypes contaminating from the bulk population.

TCRdb called the 5' RACE reads again in MiXCR, with one record for every CDR3 protein. The sample yields 160,000 or so distinct CDR3 sequences, approximately 6.8% seen once. The sample here was CD4+ T cells sorted from PBMCs, taken roughly 5 days after the first yellow fever vaccination. This TCR was recovered from a man aged 18 to 29 who received the YFV17D yellow fever vaccine.

This CDR3 is CAIRTSPGGAFTADTQYF. The CDR3 DNA sequence: TGTGCCATCAGGACAAGTCCCGGGGGGGCATTTACGGCAGATACGCAGTATTTT. This chain connects TRBV10-3 to TRBJ2-3; 8 nucleotides match TRBD2. CDR3 length equals 18 residues. CDR1 is ENHRY, CDR2 SYGVKD, per germline. After removal of 6 bases from V and 4 bases from J, the junction contained 18 bases not matched to a gene.